This is a list of T cell receptor beta chains from one sample in a study of cytomegalovirus exposure and HLA in healthy donors. Only in-frame clones appear in the TCRdb table, and some are missing; sequencing was by immunoSEQ multiplex PCR. The sample consists of about 120,000 clones, around nine tenths of them appearing once. Sequences were obtained from PBMCs. These TCRs come from a woman aged 25 to 39 in good health and CMV-seropositive. CDR3s include the opening cysteine and the closing phenylalanine or tryptophan. A D gene is named only where the DNA matches it firmly. Clone size, where shown, is once, few, many, or a class for clones that have expanded.

v_gene: TRBV4-1
j_gene: TRBJ2-1
abundance: NA
d_gene: NA
CDR3aa: CASSQDLSQGRSYNEQFF
CDR3nt: TGCGCCAGCAGCCAAGATCTCTCCCAGGGAAGGTCCTACAATGAGCAGTTCTTC

v_gene: TRBV4-2
j_gene: TRBJ2-1
abundance: NA
d_gene: TRBD2
CDR3aa: CASSQTRGGPFF
CDR3nt: TGTGCCAGCAGCCAAACACGGGGGGGTCCGTTCTTC

v_gene: TRBV11-2
j_gene: TRBJ1-4
abundance: NA
d_gene: NA
CDR3aa: CASSDNPVGQGKLFF
CDR3nt: TGTGCCAGCAGCGATAACCCCGTGGGTCAGGGAAAACTGTTTTTT

v_gene: TRBV11-2
j_gene: TRBJ2-5
abundance: NA
d_gene: TRBD2
CDR3aa: CASSSRLAGVVETQYF
CDR3nt: TGTGCCAGCAGCTCCCGACTAGCGGGGGTCGTGGAGACCCAGTACTTC

v_gene: TRBV5-1
j_gene: TRBJ2-3
abundance: NA
d_gene: TRBD2
CDR3aa: CASRLGLAGSNTQYF
CDR3nt: TGCGCCAGCAGACTGGGACTAGCGGGATCGAATACGCAGTATTTT

v_gene: TRBV2
j_gene: TRBJ2-7
abundance: NA
d_gene: TRBD1
CDR3aa: CASIDRVKHEQYF
CDR3nt: TGTGCCAGCATAGACAGGGTTAAGCACGAGCAGTACTTC

v_gene: TRBV7-3
j_gene: TRBJ2-7
abundance: NA
d_gene: TRBD1
CDR3aa: CASSLSTGSEQYF
CDR3nt: TGTGCCAGCAGCTTGTCGACAGGGTCCGAGCAGTACTTC

v_gene: TRBV29-1
j_gene: TRBJ2-7
abundance: NA
d_gene: TRBD2
CDR3aa: CSVEGLGRATEQYF
CDR3nt: TGCAGCGTTGAAGGACTCGGGAGGGCCACCGAGCAGTACTTC

v_gene: TRBV2
j_gene: TRBJ1-2
abundance: NA
d_gene: TRBD1
CDR3aa: CASSAGTGAYGYTF
CDR3nt: TGTGCCAGCAGTGCCGGGACAGGGGCCTATGGCTACACCTTC

v_gene: TRBV13
j_gene: TRBJ1-1
abundance: NA
d_gene: TRBD1
CDR3aa: CASSSRDRGMNTEAFF
CDR3nt: TGTGCCAGCAGCTCGCGGGACAGGGGAATGAACACTGAAGCTTTCTTT

v_gene: TRBV5-1
j_gene: TRBJ2-5
abundance: NA
d_gene: NA
CDR3aa: CASSKGSKEVETQYF
CDR3nt: TGCGCCAGCAGTAAAGGGTCAAAGGAGGTTGAGACCCAGTACTTC

v_gene: TRBV2
j_gene: TRBJ1-6
abundance: NA
d_gene: NA
CDR3aa: CASHAGGSSYNSPLHF
CDR3nt: TGTGCCAGTCACGCGGGGGGCTCGTCCTATAATTCACCCCTCCACTTT

v_gene: TRBV9
j_gene: TRBJ2-3
abundance: NA
d_gene: TRBD2
CDR3aa: CASSVAGTSGTPGDTQYF
CDR3nt: TGTGCCAGCAGCGTAGCTGGGACTAGCGGAACCCCGGGGGATACGCAGTATTTT

v_gene: TRBV9
j_gene: TRBJ2-7
abundance: NA
d_gene: TRBD2
CDR3aa: CASSVGTSGMNYEQYF
CDR3nt: TGTGCCAGCAGCGTAGGGACTAGCGGGATGAACTACGAGCAGTACTTC

v_gene: TRBV5-1
j_gene: TRBJ2-1
abundance: NA
d_gene: TRBD1
CDR3aa: CASSLRDRGSEQFF
CDR3nt: TGCGCCAGCAGCCTCCGGGACAGGGGAAGTGAGCAGTTCTTC

v_gene: TRBV9
j_gene: TRBJ2-1
abundance: NA
d_gene: NA
CDR3aa: CASSVVAGINNEQFF
CDR3nt: TGTGCCAGCAGCGTAGTTGCGGGGATTAACAATGAGCAGTTCTTC

v_gene: TRBV18
j_gene: TRBJ1-1
abundance: NA
d_gene: TRBD1
CDR3aa: CASSPVGQKRTEAFF
CDR3nt: TGTGCCAGCTCACCAGTGGGACAGAAGAGGACTGAAGCTTTCTTT

v_gene: TRBV5-4
j_gene: TRBJ2-2
abundance: few
d_gene: TRBD1
CDR3aa: CASSPQGRNTGELFF
CDR3nt: TGTGCCAGCAGCCCACAGGGGAGGAACACCGGGGAGCTGTTTTTT

v_gene: TRBV5-1
j_gene: TRBJ2-1
abundance: NA
d_gene: TRBD2
CDR3aa: CASSHTTSLYNEQFF
CDR3nt: TGCGCCAGCAGCCATACGACTAGCTTATACAATGAGCAGTTCTTC

v_gene: TRBV6-5
j_gene: TRBJ2-3
abundance: NA
d_gene: NA
CDR3aa: CASSYSTGDTDTQYF
CDR3nt: TGTGCCAGCAGTTACTCGACAGGCGACACAGATACGCAGTATTTT

v_gene: TRBV2
j_gene: TRBJ2-1
abundance: NA
d_gene: TRBD2
CDR3aa: CASKGTSGFSYNEQFF
CDR3nt: TGTGCCAGCAAAGGGACTAGCGGCTTCTCCTACAATGAGCAGTTCTTC

v_gene: TRBV2
j_gene: TRBJ2-1
abundance: NA
d_gene: TRBD1
CDR3aa: CASRADRGTYNEQFF
CDR3nt: TGTGCCAGCAGGGCTGACAGGGGAACATACAATGAGCAGTTCTTC

v_gene: TRBV5-4
j_gene: TRBJ2-7
abundance: NA
d_gene: TRBD2
CDR3aa: CASSLWSGSGEQYF
CDR3nt: TGTGCCAGCAGCTTATGGAGCGGGAGCGGCGAGCAGTACTTC

v_gene: TRBV2
j_gene: TRBJ1-1
abundance: NA
d_gene: NA
CDR3aa: CASSATGDGFPKAFF
CDR3nt: TGTGCCAGCAGTGCGACGGGGGACGGATTCCCTAAAGCTTTCTTT

v_gene: TRBV7-2
j_gene: TRBJ2-3
abundance: NA
d_gene: TRBD2
CDR3aa: CASSLKTSGLTDTQYF
CDR3nt: TGTGCCAGCAGCTTAAAGACTAGCGGTCTCACAGATACGCAGTATTTT

v_gene: TRBV7-2
j_gene: TRBJ2-5
abundance: NA
d_gene: TRBD1
CDR3aa: CASSQTTGGGETQYF
CDR3nt: TGTGCCAGCAGCCAAACGACAGGGGGCGGTGAGACCCAGTACTTC

v_gene: TRBV6-5
j_gene: TRBJ2-3
abundance: NA
d_gene: NA
CDR3aa: CASSYSIFSSTDTQYF
CDR3nt: TGTGCCAGCAGTTACTCGATATTTAGCAGCACAGATACGCAGTATTTT

v_gene: TRBV14
j_gene: TRBJ2-7
abundance: NA
d_gene: NA
CDR3aa: CASSGYLSAGYTYEQYF
CDR3nt: TGTGCCAGCAGCGGATATCTCTCGGCAGGGTACACCTACGAGCAGTACTTC

v_gene: TRBV2
j_gene: TRBJ2-5
abundance: NA
d_gene: TRBD1
CDR3aa: CASNGQGGETQYF
CDR3nt: TGTGCCAGCAACGGACAGGGGGGAGAGACCCAGTACTTC

v_gene: TRBV2
j_gene: TRBJ1-1
abundance: few
d_gene: NA
CDR3aa: CASSRDSYTEAFF
CDR3nt: TGTGCCAGCAGCCGAGACAGCTACACTGAAGCTTTCTTT

v_gene: TRBV2
j_gene: TRBJ2-7
abundance: NA
d_gene: NA
CDR3aa: CASSEGWAGLDEQYF
CDR3nt: TGTGCCAGCAGTGAGGGATGGGCAGGGCTTGACGAGCAGTACTTC

v_gene: TRBV30
j_gene: TRBJ2-3
abundance: NA
d_gene: NA
CDR3aa: CAWSVGGKGDTQYF
CDR3nt: TGTGCCTGGAGTGTCGGCGGGAAGGGGGATACGCAGTATTTT

v_gene: TRBV19
j_gene: TRBJ2-7
abundance: few
d_gene: TRBD2
CDR3aa: CASSIALAASYEQYF
CDR3nt: TGTGCCAGTAGTATTGCACTAGCGGCCTCCTACGAGCAGTACTTC

v_gene: TRBV6-1
j_gene: TRBJ2-1
abundance: NA
d_gene: NA
CDR3aa: CASAQGSHNEQFF
CDR3nt: TGTGCCAGCGCACAGGGCTCCCACAATGAGCAGTTCTTC

v_gene: TRBV5-1
j_gene: TRBJ1-1
abundance: NA
d_gene: NA
CDR3aa: CASSLNQDTEAFF
CDR3nt: TGCGCCAGCAGCTTGAATCAGGACACTGAAGCTTTCTTT

v_gene: TRBV9
j_gene: TRBJ2-1
abundance: NA
d_gene: NA
CDR3aa: CASSLTPGYNNEQFF
CDR3nt: TGTGCCAGCAGCCTCACTCCGGGATACAACAATGAGCAGTTCTTC

v_gene: TRBV2
j_gene: TRBJ2-7
abundance: NA
d_gene: NA
CDR3aa: CASSEYSSYEQYF
CDR3nt: TGTGCCAGCAGTGAGTACAGTTCCTACGAGCAGTACTTC

v_gene: TRBV6-5
j_gene: TRBJ1-2
abundance: NA
d_gene: NA
CDR3aa: CASSFSLYYGYTF
CDR3nt: TGTGCCAGCAGTTTCAGTCTTTACTATGGCTACACCTTC

v_gene: TRBV2
j_gene: TRBJ2-1
abundance: once
d_gene: TRBD2
CDR3aa: CARGLAASYNEQFF
CDR3nt: TGTGCCAGAGGACTAGCGGCTTCCTACAATGAGCAGTTCTTC

v_gene: TRBV11-2
j_gene: TRBJ2-2
abundance: NA
d_gene: NA
CDR3aa: CASSKKLTNTGELFF
CDR3nt: TGTGCCAGCAGCAAAAAACTAACGAACACCGGGGAGCTGTTTTTT

v_gene: TRBV20-1
j_gene: TRBJ2-5
abundance: NA
d_gene: NA
CDR3aa: CSARLQETQYF
CDR3nt: TGCAGTGCTAGACTCCAGGAGACCCAGTACTTC

v_gene: TRBV19
j_gene: TRBJ2-5
abundance: NA
d_gene: TRBD2
CDR3aa: CASATSLAETQYF
CDR3nt: TGTGCCAGCGCGACTAGCTTGGCGGAGACCCAGTACTTC

v_gene: TRBV5-6
j_gene: TRBJ2-7
abundance: NA
d_gene: NA
CDR3aa: CASSLQGTISSEQYF
CDR3nt: TGTGCCAGCAGTCTTCAGGGTACCATATCGTCCGAGCAGTACTTC

v_gene: TRBV15
j_gene: TRBJ2-5
abundance: NA
d_gene: TRBD2
CDR3aa: CATSKGSGGAGQETQYF
CDR3nt: TGTGCCACCAGCAAGGGGAGCGGGGGCGCAGGCCAAGAGACCCAGTACTTC

v_gene: TRBV7-2
j_gene: TRBJ2-2
abundance: NA
d_gene: NA
CDR3aa: CASSLAGDTGELFF
CDR3nt: TGTGCCAGCAGCTTAGCGGGCGACACCGGGGAGCTGTTTTTT

v_gene: TRBV27
j_gene: TRBJ1-5
abundance: NA
d_gene: TRBD1
CDR3aa: CASSPQGAPGGGNQPQHF
CDR3nt: TGTGCCAGCAGCCCTCAGGGGGCGCCTGGGGGAGGCAATCAGCCCCAGCATTTT

v_gene: TRBV15
j_gene: TRBJ2-4
abundance: NA
d_gene: TRBD1
CDR3aa: CATSRNPGTGVDIQYF
CDR3nt: TGTGCCACCAGCAGGAACCCCGGGACAGGGGTGGACATTCAGTACTTC

v_gene: TRBV19
j_gene: TRBJ2-5
abundance: NA
d_gene: TRBD2
CDR3aa: CASSILAGGPGETQYF
CDR3nt: TGTGCCAGTAGTATTCTAGCGGGAGGGCCCGGAGAGACCCAGTACTTC